These 26 T cell receptor beta chains originate from one sample sequenced in a study of STAT5B mutations in CD4+ large granular lymphocyte leukemia. Some clones are missing from TCRdb's copy, which holds only in-frame ones; the method was immunoSEQ multiplex PCR. This sample has under 35,000 clones, with 76% found just once. The sample consisted of CD4+ T cells from blood buffy coats. These receptors all come from a human donor in good health.

This chain links TRBV19 with TRBJ1-1; 7 bases are shared with TRBD1. The V gene end was trimmed by 6 bases and the J gene end by 3 bases; junction bases not matched to a gene: 4. Looked up from germline, CDR1 is LNHDA and CDR2 is SQIVND (reference sequence). The CDR3 consists of 13 residues. The CDR3 spells CASSRQGDTEAFF. The CDR3 bases are TGTGCCAGTAGCCGACAGGGAGACACTGAAGCTTTCTTT.

The rearrangement links TRBV4-3 to TRBJ1-6; TRBD1 matches 7 bases. The CDR3 is 15 amino acids. Per the germline V gene, CDR1 is LGHNA and CDR2 is YSLEER. V trimming: 1 base; J trimming: 7 bases; junction bases outside the gene matches: 4. Here the CDR3 reads CASSQGQGANSPLHF. CDR3 in DNA: TGCGCCAGCAGCCAAGGACAGGGAGCCAATTCACCCCTCCACTTT.

The rearrangement uses TRBV7-2 and TRBJ2-6, with TRBD1 identical over 7 bases. The CDR3 consists of 17 residues. Losses at the gene ends were 5 bases for V and 0 bases for J; bases not matched to a gene: 7. Per the germline V gene, CDR1 is SGHTA and CDR2 is FQGNSA. CDR3 sequence: CASSLSGQASGANVLTF. Written as DNA, the CDR3 is TGTGCCAGCAGCCTATCTGGACAGGCCTCTGGGGCCAACGTCCTGACTTTC.

The genes are TRBV7-8 and TRBJ2-1; 7 positions agree with TRBD2. V was pared by 2 bases and J by 2 bases, with 3 bases of the junction left unmatched. Germline-derived CDR1 and CDR2 are SGHVS and FQNEAQ. The CDR3 totals 15 residues. The CDR3 DNA reads TGTGCCAGCAGCTTACTGGCGGGAGCCTACAATGAGCAGTTCTTC. It is translated as CASSLLAGAYNEQFF.

This rearrangement joins TRBV6-1 to TRBJ2-7; tentatively, D is TRBD1 or TRBD2 (5 bases each). Germline V gene sequence: CDR1 MNHNS, CDR2 SASEGT. V was trimmed by 10 bases and J by 2 bases, leaving 18 bases between them. The CDR3 sequence is 14 residues long. DNA of the CDR3: TGTGCCACCTTAAACTCGGGACGGCCCTACGAGCAGTACTTC. Translating gives CATLNSGRPYEQYF.

CDR3: CASSLNNGGAKAQYF. The CDR3 bases are TGCGCCAGCAGCTTGAATAACGGGGGGGCTAAGGCGCAGTACTTC. The chain recombines TRBV5-1 with TRBJ2-7; TRBD2 aligns across 8 bases. Per germline, CDR1 SGHRS and CDR2 YFSETQ. This CDR3 is built from 15 residues. Trimming at V came to 1 base and at J to 9 bases, leaving 12 bases not matched to a gene.

The V call is TRBV12-5, the J call TRBJ2-5; D possibly corresponds to TRBD2 (6 bases). The CDR3 is made up of 15 amino acids. Germline-derived CDR1 and CDR2 are LGHNT and FRNRAP. V shed 6 bases and J shed 5 bases, with 19 bases lying between them. CDR3 sequence reads: CASGQGTVGGETQYF. CDR3 DNA sequence: TGTGCTAGTGGACAAGGGACGGTTGGAGGGGAGACCCAGTACTTC. Drawing the rest from reference TRBV12-5 and TRBJ2-5, the complete variable domain is DARVTQTPRHKVTEMGQEVTMRCQPILGHNTVFWYRQTMMQGLELLAYFRNRAPLDDSGMPKDRFSAEMPDATLATLKIQPSEPRDSAVYFCASGQGTVGGETQYFGPGTRLLVL.

This clone was seen a few times. The chain has TRBV6-6 and TRBJ1-2, with TRBD1 matching 7 bases. V lost 6 bases, J lost 5 bases, and 9 bases stayed unmatched. The CDR3 is 14 residues long. The V gene's germline CDR1 is MNHNY and CDR2 SVGAGI (reference sequence). CDR3 nucleotides: TGTGCCAGCAGCCATCTTTCAGGGGGATATGGCTACACCTTC. As protein: CASSHLSGGYGYTF.

This clone was seen more than once but under ten times. The rearrangement links TRBV7-2 to TRBJ2-1; TRBD1 agrees at 8 bases. The CDR3 length is 16 residues. V gave up 5 bases and J gave up 1 base; unmatched junction bases: 7. The germline CDR1 and CDR2 sequences are SGHTA and FQGNSA. The CDR3 protein is CASSKGTGWSYNEQFF. The CDR3 coding sequence is TGTGCCAGCAGCAAAGGGACAGGTTGGTCCTACAATGAGCAGTTCTTC.

The rearrangement joins TRBV7-4 to TRBJ2-5; possible D gene TRBD2, 6 bases. Germline CDR1 SGHVT, CDR2 SQSDAQ. V was clipped by 5 bases and J by 5 bases, with 27 bases between them. This CDR3 has 18 amino acids. The chain's CDR3 is CASSPPKEKQREEETQYF. The CDR3 DNA reads TGTGCCAGCAGCCCCCCGAAGGAAAAGCAAAGGGAGGAGGAGACCCAGTACTTC.

The chain is built from TRBV27 and TRBJ1-1; D is uncertain. CDR1 and CDR2 (germline): MNHEY, SMNVEV (reference sequence). The CDR3 loop spans 14 amino acids. V was cut by 4 bases and J by 4 bases, with 13 bases left in between. The CDR3 protein is CASSSPGRFTEAFF. CDR3 nucleotides: TGTGCCAGCAGTTCCCCGGGCCGATTCACTGAAGCTTTCTTT.

V and J are TRBV5-1 and TRBJ1-2; tentatively, D is TRBD1 (6 bases). Trimming removed 3 bases from V and 8 bases from J, with 14 bases in between. This CDR3 spans 13 amino acids. Germline CDR1 and CDR2: SGHRS and YFSETQ. The CDR3 loop is CASSSGQIEGYTF. The CDR3 region has the DNA TGCGCCAGCAGCTCTGGACAGATTGAGGGCTACACCTTC.

The genes are TRBV29-1 and TRBJ2-1; the match to TRBD1 covers 9 bases. Per germline, CDR1 SQVTM and CDR2 ANQGSEA. Losses at the gene ends were 5 bases for V and 2 bases for J; bases not matched to a gene: 7. The CDR3 covers 15 residues. CDR3 coding DNA: TGCAGCGTTCCGACAGGGGGAAGTCCCTACAATGAGCAGTTCTTC. The encoded protein is CSVPTGGSPYNEQFF.

This chain links TRBV5-1 with TRBJ2-3, with 8 positions matching TRBD1. Germline V gives CDR1 SGHRS, CDR2 YFSETQ. The CDR3 consists of 15 residues. V lost 5 bases, J lost 1 base, and 6 bases stayed unmatched. Here the CDR3 reads CASRGTGVGTDTQYF. Written as DNA, the CDR3 is TGCGCCAGCAGGGGGACAGGCGTGGGCACAGATACGCAGTATTTT.

The chain carries TRBV9 and TRBJ2-3, with a possible D match to TRBD1 (6 bases). Trimming removed 0 bases at V and 6 bases at J, with 14 bases between. Germline V gene data show CDR1 as SGDLS and CDR2 as YYNGEE. This CDR3 is 15 amino acids long. Here the CDR3 DNA reads TGTGCCAGCAGCGTAGAGGCGACAGGAGTTGATACGCAGTATTTT. It is translated as CASSVEATGVDTQYF.

This chain connects TRBV27 to TRBJ2-2, with D possibly TRBD1 on 6 matching bases. The CDR3 is made up of 19 amino acids. The V gene lost 0 bases and the J gene lost 5 bases, with 22 bases spanning the gap. The germline V gene has CDR1 MNHEY and CDR2 SMNVEV (reference sequence). The CDR3, as DNA: TGTGCCAGCAGTTTATCTAATATCCCCCAGGGGTTCGGAACCGGGGAGCTGTTTTTT. Amino acids: CASSLSNIPQGFGTGELFF.

The CDR3, as DNA: TGTGCCAGCAGCTCTAGTGGGGAGACCCAGTACTTC. Its translation is CASSSSGETQYF. The chain links TRBV11-3 to TRBJ2-5, with unresolved D. Trimming left V 4 bases short and J 5 bases short, with 8 bases between. Germline V lookup: CDR1 SGHNT, CDR2 YENEEA. This CDR3 has 12 amino acids.

This clone is a singleton in its sample. This chain connects TRBV7-2 to TRBJ2-2; the match to TRBD2 covers 7 bases. J gave up 4 bases and V 1 base, and 9 bases lay outside the gene matches. This CDR3 comprises 17 residues. Germline V gene data show CDR1 as SGHTA and CDR2 as FQGNSA. Written as DNA, the CDR3 is TGTGCCAGCAGCTTAGTAGGCCGGGTAGCGGGCACCGGGGAGCTGTTTTTT. It codes for CASSLVGRVAGTGELFF.

The chain uses TRBV7-2 and TRBJ2-7; 10 positions agree with TRBD2. The CDR3 totals 16 residues. Germline CDR1 reads SGHTA; CDR2 reads FQGNSA. V shed 3 bases, J shed 3 bases, and the junction held 8 bases outside the gene matches. This CDR3 is CASSFSTGTSDYEQYF. The DNA of the CDR3 is TGTGCCAGCAGCTTTTCAACCGGGACTAGCGACTACGAGCAGTACTTC. Using reference TRBV7-2 and TRBJ2-7 for the parts outside the CDR3, the full variable domain is GAGVSQSPSNKVTEKGKDVELRCDPISGHTALYWYRQSLGQGLEFLIYFQGNSAPDKSGLPSDRFSAERTGGSVSTLTIQRTQQEDSAVYLCASSFSTGTSDYEQYFGPGTRLTVT.

V is TRBV19 and J is TRBJ2-7; 11 positions match TRBD1. The V segment lost 2 bases and the J segment 2 bases; nucleotides outside the gene matches: 2. The length of the CDR3 is 15 residues. Germline lookup yields CDR1 LNHDA and CDR2 SQIVND (reference sequence). As DNA, the CDR3 is TGTGCCAGTAGTATACGGGGACAGGGGGCCTACGAGCAGTACTTC. It specifies CASSIRGQGAYEQYF. Based on the CDR3 plus reference TRBV19 and TRBJ2-7, the full variable domain is DGGITQSPKYLFRKEGQNVTLSCEQNLNHDAMYWYRQDPGQGLRLIYYSQIVNDFQKGDIAEGYSVSREKKESFPLTVTSAQKNPTAFYLCASSIRGQGAYEQYFGPGTRLTVT.

The CDR3 DNA reads as TGTGCCAGCATAGGAGGGGCGTACGAGCAGTACTTC. Its protein product is CASIGGAYEQYF. The genes are TRBV6-6 and TRBJ2-7; possibly TRBD2 for D (6 bases). V lost 7 bases and J lost 4, with 11 bases in between. This CDR3 region has 12 residues. Per germline, CDR1 MNHNY and CDR2 SVGAGI (reference sequence).

Turning to this clone: A junction end diverges from the germline sequence, so it may reflect a read error. The chain joins TRBV10-2 to TRBJ2-3, with TRBD2 matching 7 bases. CDR3 size: 12 residues. Germline V CDR1 and CDR2: WSHSY, SAAADI. CDR3 sequence reads: CATKTSKDTQYF. CDR3 in DNA: TGCGCCACCAAGACTAGCAAAGATACGCAGTATTTT.

This clone was observed a single time. The chain employs TRBV5-4 and TRBJ2-5; D may match TRBD1 or TRBD2 (5 bases each). The length of the CDR3 is 15 residues. Germline V gives CDR1 SGHNT, CDR2 YYREEE (reference sequence). V gave up 1 base and J gave up 5 bases, with 15 bases separating them. Here the CDR3 reads CASSLSGLGGETQYF. The CDR3 nucleotides read TGTGCCAGCAGCTTGTCAGGGCTTGGCGGGGAGACCCAGTACTTC. The variable domain in full, completed from reference TRBV5-4 and TRBJ2-5, reads ETGVTQSPTHLIKTRGQQVTLRCSSQSGHNTVSWYQQALGQGPQFIFQYYREEENGRGNFPPRFSGLQFPNYSSELNVNALELDDSALYLCASSLSGLGGETQYFGPGTRLLVL.

V is TRBV13 and J is TRBJ2-7; a weak D match, TRBD1 (7 bases). V gave up 5 bases and J gave up 5 bases, with 19 bases separating them. Germline V CDR1 and CDR2: PRHDT, FYEKMQ (reference sequence). This CDR3 region has 15 residues. Here the CDR3 DNA reads TGTGCCAGCAGCCTCCGACAGGGAGGTTCGCACGAGCAGTACTTC. Encoded protein: CASSLRQGGSHEQYF. The full variable domain, with the rest looked up from reference TRBV13 and TRBJ2-7, is AAGVIQSPRHLIKEKRETATLKCYPIPRHDTVYWYQQGPGQDPQFLISFYEKMQSDKGSIPDRFSAQQFSDYHSELNMSSLELGDSALYFCASSLRQGGSHEQYFGPGTRLTVT.

The chain is built from TRBV15 and TRBJ1-1; D is unresolved. The V end was cut by 0 bases, the J end by 0 bases, with 8 bases between. The CDR3 covers 15 residues. CDR1 and CDR2 (germline): LNHNV, YYDKDF (reference sequence). As DNA, the CDR3 is TGTGCCACCAGCAGAGAGGGGAGCTTGAACACTGAAGCTTTCTTT. This sequence encodes CATSREGSLNTEAFF. Supplemented by reference TRBV15 and TRBJ1-1, the full variable domain reads DAMVIQNPRYQVTQFGKPVTLSCSQTLNHNVMYWYQQKSSQAPKLLFHYYDKDFNNEADTPDNFQSRRPNTSFCFLDIRSPGLGDTAMYLCATSREGSLNTEAFFGQGTRLTVV.

The chain is built from TRBV11-3 and TRBJ2-5, with 7 positions matching TRBD1. Losses at the gene ends were 4 bases for V and 5 bases for J; bases not matched to a gene: 7. Germline lookup yields CDR1 SGHNT and CDR2 YENEEA. The CDR3 totals 14 residues. CDR3 DNA: TGTGCCAGCAGCTCGGGACAGCCCCCCGAGACCCAGTACTTC. Encoded protein: CASSSGQPPETQYF. Full variable domain (missing parts from reference TRBV11-3 and TRBJ2-5): EAGVVQSPRYKIIEKKQPVAFWCNPISGHNTLYWYLQNLGQGPELLIRYENEEAVDDSQLPKDRFSAERLKGVDSTLKIQPAELGDSAVYLCASSSGQPPETQYFGPGTRLLVL.